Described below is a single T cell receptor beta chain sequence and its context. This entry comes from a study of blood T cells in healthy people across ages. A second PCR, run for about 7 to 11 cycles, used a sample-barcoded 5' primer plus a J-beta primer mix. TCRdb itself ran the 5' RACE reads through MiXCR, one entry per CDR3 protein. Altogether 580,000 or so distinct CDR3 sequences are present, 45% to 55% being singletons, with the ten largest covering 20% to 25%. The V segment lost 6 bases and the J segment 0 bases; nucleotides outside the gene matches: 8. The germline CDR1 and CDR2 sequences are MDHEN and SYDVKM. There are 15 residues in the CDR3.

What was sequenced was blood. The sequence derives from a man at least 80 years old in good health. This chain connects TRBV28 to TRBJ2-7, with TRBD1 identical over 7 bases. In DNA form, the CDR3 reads TGTGCCAGCAGCCAAGACAGGGAGAGCTCCTACGAGCAGTACTTC. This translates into CASSQDRESSYEQYF.